The entry that follows covers one TCR beta chain sequence. Its specificity is unknown. These data come from a study of T cell responses to AZD1222 COVID-19 vaccine. Whole-study findings and limits: There were mostly white British donors and more females than males, and clonal diversity was possibly underestimated.

TCRdb's copy holds only in-frame clones and misses some; the assay was immunoSEQ multiplex PCR. The sample contains 100,000 or so clones, 85% to 90% of which appear only once. The length of the CDR3 is 14 residues. V was trimmed by 3 bases and J by 2 bases, leaving 8 bases between them. Looked up from germline, CDR1 is LNHDA and CDR2 is SQIVND (reference sequence). The chain links TRBV19 to TRBJ1-3, with D possibly being TRBD1 (5 bases). The sequence was obtained from an adult in good health. This specimen was peripheral blood, taken on day 0 of AZD1222 vaccination. CDR3 sequence: CASSIGGAGNTIYF. The DNA for the CDR3 is TGTGCCAGTAGTATCGGAGGGGCTGGAAACACCATATATTTT. The whole variable domain, filled in from reference TRBV19 and TRBJ1-3, reads DGGITQSPKYLFRKEGQNVTLSCEQNLNHDAMYWYRQDPGQGLRLIYYSQIVNDFQKGDIAEGYSVSREKKESFPLTVTSAQKNPTAFYLCASSIGGAGNTIYFGEGSWLTVV.